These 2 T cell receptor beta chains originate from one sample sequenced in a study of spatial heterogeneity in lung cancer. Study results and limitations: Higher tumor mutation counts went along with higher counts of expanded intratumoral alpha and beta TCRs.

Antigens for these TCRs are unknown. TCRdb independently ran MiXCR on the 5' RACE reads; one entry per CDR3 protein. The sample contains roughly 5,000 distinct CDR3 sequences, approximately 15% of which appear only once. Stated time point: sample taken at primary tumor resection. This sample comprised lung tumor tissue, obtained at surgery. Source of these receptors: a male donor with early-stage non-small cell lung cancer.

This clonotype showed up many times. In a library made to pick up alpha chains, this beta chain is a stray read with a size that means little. The CDR3 region is CASSPLSGEQYF. In nucleotides, the CDR3 is TGTGCCAGCAGCCCATTATCGGGTGAGCAGTACTTC. The chain recombines TRBV7-9 with TRBJ2-7; D unclear. Trimming left V 5 bases short and J 7 bases short, with 12 bases between. Germline assignment: CDR1 SEHNR and CDR2 FQNEAQ (reference sequence). The CDR3 sequence is 12 residues long.

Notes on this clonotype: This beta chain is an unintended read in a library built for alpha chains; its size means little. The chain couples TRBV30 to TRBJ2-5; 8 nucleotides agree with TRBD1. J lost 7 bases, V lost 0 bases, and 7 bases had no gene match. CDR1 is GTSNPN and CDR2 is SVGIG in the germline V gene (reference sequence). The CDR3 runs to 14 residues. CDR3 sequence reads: CAWSVRDRKVTQYF. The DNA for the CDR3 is TGTGCCTGGAGTGTCCGGGACAGGAAAGTGACCCAGTACTTC.